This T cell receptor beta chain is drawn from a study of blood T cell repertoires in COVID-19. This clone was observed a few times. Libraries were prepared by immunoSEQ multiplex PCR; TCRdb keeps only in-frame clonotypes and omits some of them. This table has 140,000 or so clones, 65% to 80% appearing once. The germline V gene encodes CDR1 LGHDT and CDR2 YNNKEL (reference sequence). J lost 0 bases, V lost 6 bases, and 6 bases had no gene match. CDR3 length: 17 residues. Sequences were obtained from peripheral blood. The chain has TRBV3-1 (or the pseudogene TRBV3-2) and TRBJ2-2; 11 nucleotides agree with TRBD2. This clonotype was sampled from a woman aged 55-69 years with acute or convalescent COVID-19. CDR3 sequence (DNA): TGTGCCAGCAGGGAGACTAGCGGGACATCGAACACCGGGGAGCTGTTTTTT. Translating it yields CASRETSGTSNTGELFF.